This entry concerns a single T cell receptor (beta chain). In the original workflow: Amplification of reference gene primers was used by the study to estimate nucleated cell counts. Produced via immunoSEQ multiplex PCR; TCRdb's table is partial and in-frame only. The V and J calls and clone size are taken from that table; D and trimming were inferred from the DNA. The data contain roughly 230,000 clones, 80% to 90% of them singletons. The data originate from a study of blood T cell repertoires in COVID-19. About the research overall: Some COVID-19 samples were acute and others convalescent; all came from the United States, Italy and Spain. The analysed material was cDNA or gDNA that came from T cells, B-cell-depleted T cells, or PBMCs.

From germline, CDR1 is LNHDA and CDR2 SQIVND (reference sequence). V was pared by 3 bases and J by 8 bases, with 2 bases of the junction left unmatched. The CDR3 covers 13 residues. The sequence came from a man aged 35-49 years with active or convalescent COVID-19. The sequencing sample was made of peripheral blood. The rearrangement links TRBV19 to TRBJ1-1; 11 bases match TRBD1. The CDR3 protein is CASSIRTGGEAFF. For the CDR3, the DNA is TGTGCCAGTAGTATTAGGACAGGGGGCGAAGCTTTCTTT.